The source of this T cell receptor beta chain is a study of blood T cell repertoires in COVID-19. In the study overall: From the United States, Italy and Spain came samples of acute and convalescent COVID-19. PBMCs, B-cell-depleted T cells, or T cells provided the cDNA or gDNA that made up the material.

The protocol was immunoSEQ multiplex PCR, while the TCRdb copy is restricted to in-frame clones and leaves out a portion. In the table there are tens of thousands of clones, roughly four fifths of which are singletons. The CDR3 runs to 14 residues. Per the germline V gene, CDR1 is KGHSY and CDR2 is FQNENV. Trimming at V came to 3 bases and at J to 0 bases, leaving 1 base not matched to a gene. This clonotype was obtained from a woman aged 60-70 years with acute or convalescent COVID-19. Sample: peripheral blood. The chain is built from TRBV16 and TRBJ1-2; 7 nucleotides match TRBD1. In DNA, the CDR3 is TGTGCCAGCAGCCAGGGACAGACTAACTATGGCTACACCTTC. Translating gives CASSQGQTNYGYTF.